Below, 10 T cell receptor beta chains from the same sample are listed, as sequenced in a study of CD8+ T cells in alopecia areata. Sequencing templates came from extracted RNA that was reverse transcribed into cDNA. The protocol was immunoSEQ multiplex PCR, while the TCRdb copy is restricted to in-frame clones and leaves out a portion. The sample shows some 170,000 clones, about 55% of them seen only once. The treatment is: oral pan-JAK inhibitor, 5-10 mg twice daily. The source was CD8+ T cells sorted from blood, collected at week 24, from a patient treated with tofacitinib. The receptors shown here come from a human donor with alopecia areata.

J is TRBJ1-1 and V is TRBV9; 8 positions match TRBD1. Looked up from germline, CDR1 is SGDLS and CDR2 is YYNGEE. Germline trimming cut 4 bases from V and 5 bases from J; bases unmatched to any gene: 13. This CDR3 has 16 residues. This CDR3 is CASSPGDRGAGTEAFF. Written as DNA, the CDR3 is TGTGCCAGCAGCCCGGGAGACAGGGGCGCGGGGACTGAAGCTTTCTTT.

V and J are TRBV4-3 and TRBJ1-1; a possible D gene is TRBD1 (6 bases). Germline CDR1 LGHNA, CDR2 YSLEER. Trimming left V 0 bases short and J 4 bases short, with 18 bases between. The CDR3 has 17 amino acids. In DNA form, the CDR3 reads TGCGCCAGCAGCCAAGATGCGGGGGGCAGGGAGGCCACTGAAGCTTTCTTT. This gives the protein CASSQDAGGREATEAFF.

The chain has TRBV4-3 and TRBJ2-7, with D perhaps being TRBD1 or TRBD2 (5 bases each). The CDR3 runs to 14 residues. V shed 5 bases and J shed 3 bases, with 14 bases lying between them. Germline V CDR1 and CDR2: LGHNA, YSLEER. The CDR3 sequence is CASSSSRGNYEQYF. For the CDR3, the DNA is TGCGCCAGCAGCTCAAGTCGGGGCAACTACGAGCAGTACTTC.

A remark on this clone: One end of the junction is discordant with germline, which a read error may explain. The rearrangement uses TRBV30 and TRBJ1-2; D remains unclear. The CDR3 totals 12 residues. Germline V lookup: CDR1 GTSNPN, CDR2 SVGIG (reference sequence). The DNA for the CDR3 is TGTGCCCGGAGCGACGGGAGCTATGGCTACACCTTC. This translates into CARSDGSYGYTF.

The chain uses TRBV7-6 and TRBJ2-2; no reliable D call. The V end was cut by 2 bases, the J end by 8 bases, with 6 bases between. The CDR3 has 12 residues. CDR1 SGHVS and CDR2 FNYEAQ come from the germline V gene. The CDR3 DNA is TGTGCCAGCAGCTTATTGGGGGGGGAGCTGTTTTTT. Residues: CASSLLGGELFF.

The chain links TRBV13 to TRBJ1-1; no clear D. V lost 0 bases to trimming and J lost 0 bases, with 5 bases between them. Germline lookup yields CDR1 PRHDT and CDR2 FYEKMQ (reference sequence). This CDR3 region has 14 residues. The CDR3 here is CASSLGGLNTEAFF. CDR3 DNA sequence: TGTGCCAGCAGCTTAGGTGGCCTGAACACTGAAGCTTTCTTT.

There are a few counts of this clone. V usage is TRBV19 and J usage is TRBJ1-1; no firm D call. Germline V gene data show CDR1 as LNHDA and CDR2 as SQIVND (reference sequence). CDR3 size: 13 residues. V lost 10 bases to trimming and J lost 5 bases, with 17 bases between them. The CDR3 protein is CATSPIPGTEAFF. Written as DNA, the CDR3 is TGTGCCACCTCTCCAATCCCGGGAACTGAAGCTTTCTTT.

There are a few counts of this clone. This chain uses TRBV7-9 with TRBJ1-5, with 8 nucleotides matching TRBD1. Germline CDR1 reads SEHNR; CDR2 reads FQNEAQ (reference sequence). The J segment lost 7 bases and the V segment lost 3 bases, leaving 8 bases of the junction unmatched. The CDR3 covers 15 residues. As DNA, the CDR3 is TGTGCCAGCAGCTTGACAGGGGCCGGAATCCAGCCCCAGCATTTT. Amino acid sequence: CASSLTGAGIQPQHF.

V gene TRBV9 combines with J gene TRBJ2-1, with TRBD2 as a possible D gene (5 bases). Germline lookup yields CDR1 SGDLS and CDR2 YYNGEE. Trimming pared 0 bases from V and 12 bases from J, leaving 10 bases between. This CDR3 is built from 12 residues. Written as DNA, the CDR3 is TGTGCCAGCAGCGTAGGGGAAGGAGGGCAGTTCTTC. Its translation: CASSVGEGGQFF.

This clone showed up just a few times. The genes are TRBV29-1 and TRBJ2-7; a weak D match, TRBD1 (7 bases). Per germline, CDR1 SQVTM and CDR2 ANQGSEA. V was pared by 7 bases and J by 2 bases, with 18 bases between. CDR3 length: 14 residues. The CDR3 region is CSAGGWDRTYEQYF. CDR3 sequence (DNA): TGCAGCGCCGGGGGTTGGGACAGAACCTACGAGCAGTACTTC.